This entry features one TCR beta chain sequence. The data were taken from a study of blood T cells in healthy people across ages. Primed by a sample-barcoded 5' primer and a J-beta primer mix, a second PCR proceeded for roughly 6 to 12 cycles. Every cDNA molecule carried a tag from a template-switch adaptor bearing 12 random nucleotides. TCRdb re-derived calls from the 5' RACE reads in MiXCR, one entry per CDR3 protein. The table includes 1.5 million to 2 million distinct CDR3 sequences, about 50% detected once. Germline trimming cut 5 bases from V and 1 base from J; bases unmatched to any gene: 4. The CDR3 runs 15 residues. The germline V gene encodes CDR1 SQVTM and CDR2 ANQGSEA.

Sequencing was carried out using blood. The sequence came from a woman in her thirties or forties in good health. The rearrangement uses TRBV29-1 and TRBJ2-2, with 10 bases matching TRBD2. This CDR3 reads CSVLLAGENTGELFF. CDR3 in DNA: TGCAGCGTTCTCCTAGCGGGGGAGAACACCGGGGAGCTGTTTTTT.